The 21 T cell receptor beta chains below were found in one sample sequenced in a study of cytomegalovirus exposure and HLA in healthy donors. Amplification used 60 Vbeta primers and 13 Jbeta primers. Clones were sequenced by immunoSEQ multiplex PCR, and TCRdb holds only the in-frame ones, with some missing. The sample carries about 100,000 clones, around 76% recorded once. Material: PBMCs. Source of these receptors: a woman in her sixties or seventies in good health and CMV-seropositive.

V and J are TRBV5-6 and TRBJ2-2, with D tentatively TRBD1 (6 bases). This CDR3 comprises 15 residues. Per the germline V gene, CDR1 is SGHDT and CDR2 is YYEEEE. Trimming cost V 1 base and J 7 bases, with 14 bases left between them. DNA for the CDR3: TGTGCCAGCAGCTTGTACAGGGAGAATGGCGGGGAGCTGTTTTTT. It specifies CASSLYRENGGELFF.

The genes are TRBV11-1 and TRBJ2-7; 11 bases align to TRBD2. CDR3 length equals 14 residues. The ends lost 6 bases at V and 3 bases at J; junction bases unmatched: 4. Germline V gene sequence: CDR1 SGHAT, CDR2 FQDESV (reference sequence). The CDR3 nucleotides read TGTGCCAGCAGGGGACTAGCGGTACACTACGAGCAGTACTTC. It translates to CASRGLAVHYEQYF.

CDR3 sequence (DNA): TGTGCCAGCACGGAATGGCGGGTAGATGAGCAGTTCTTC. This codes for CASTEWRVDEQFF. The gene calls are TRBV7-3 and TRBJ2-1; TRBD2 might be the D (5 bases). This CDR3 region has 13 residues. Per germline, CDR1 SGHTA and CDR2 FQGTGA. Deletions cut 7 bases from V and 8 bases from J, with 15 bases between.

This chain links TRBV2 with TRBJ1-4; maybe TRBD1 (6 bases). This CDR3 contains 15 residues. Germline loops: CDR1 SNHLY, CDR2 FYNNEI. Between the trimmed V and J ends, which lost 4 bases and 4 bases, there was a span of 13 bases. The CDR3 DNA reads TGTGCCAGCAGTGCACCCGGACAGTTTAATGAAAAACTGTTTTTT. This translates into CASSAPGQFNEKLFF.

This rearrangement joins TRBV6-5 to TRBJ2-7, with TRBD1 as a possible D gene (5 bases). The germline V gene has CDR1 MNHEY and CDR2 SVGAGI. This CDR3 spans 15 amino acids. Trimming stripped 0 bases from V and 2 bases from J, with 11 bases between. CDR3 nucleotides: TGTGCCAGCAGTTACTCTGGGGCAGCTGCCTACGAGCAGTACTTC. This translates into CASSYSGAAAYEQYF.

The chain recombines TRBV7-8 with TRBJ2-1; a possible D gene is TRBD2 (6 bases). This CDR3 has 18 amino acids. Germline-derived CDR1 and CDR2 are SGHVS and FQNEAQ. The V end lost 1 base, the J end lost 9 bases, and 25 bases lay between the germline ends. The CDR3 DNA is TGTGCCAGCAGCTTAGGGGGACTCACTAGCCCCCAAGGTGGTGAGCAGTTCTTC. This codes for CASSLGGLTSPQGGEQFF.

V and J are TRBV4-2 and TRBJ2-5; no clear D gene. The germline V and J ends were trimmed by 0 bases and 1 base, with 12 bases remaining between them. The CDR3 is 16 amino acids. Germline loops: CDR1 LGHNA, CDR2 YNFKEQ. CDR3 coding DNA: TGTGCCAGCAGCCAAGATCCCGGAGAGTTCCAAGAGACCCAGTACTTC. This gives the protein CASSQDPGEFQETQYF.

This chain connects TRBV10-1 to TRBJ2-5; D might be TRBD2 (6 bases). CDR3 size: 16 residues. The V gene's germline CDR1 is WNHNN and CDR2 SYGVQD (reference sequence). Trimming stripped 0 bases from V and 1 base from J, with 12 bases between. The DNA for the CDR3 is TGCGCCAGCAGTGAGTCAGGGACTTCGCTCCAAGAGACCCAGTACTTC. This sequence encodes CASSESGTSLQETQYF.

This chain joins TRBV28 and TRBJ2-7; 7 bases are a match to TRBD1. The germline V gene encodes CDR1 MDHEN and CDR2 SYDVKM. The CDR3 totals 15 residues. The V segment lost 9 bases and the J segment 0 bases; nucleotides outside the gene matches: 11. CDR3 loop: CASSIGGQSSYEQYF. In DNA form, the CDR3 reads TGTGCCAGTTCTATTGGGGGACAGAGCTCCTACGAGCAGTACTTC.

The V and J genes are TRBV6-1 and TRBJ2-6, with 8 bases aligning to TRBD2. There are 20 residues in the CDR3. The germline V gene encodes CDR1 MNHNS and CDR2 SASEGT. The V and J ends lost 1 base and 0 bases, in that order; junction bases with no gene match: 11. CDR3 region: CASSEERIWREVSGANVLTF. CDR3 in DNA: TGTGCCAGCAGTGAAGAAAGGATATGGCGGGAGGTCTCTGGGGCCAACGTCCTGACTTTC.

This clone was observed a single time. V gene TRBV27 combines with J gene TRBJ2-2; TRBD2 matches at 8 bases. CDR1 and CDR2 from the germline V gene are MNHEY and SMNVEV (reference sequence). The CDR3 extends over 16 amino acids. V lost 4 bases, J lost 5 bases, and 9 bases stayed unmatched. In nucleotides, the CDR3 is TGTGCCAGCAGTTCGGGGACTAGATTGGGTACCGGGGAGCTGTTTTTT. It is translated as CASSSGTRLGTGELFF.

The rearrangement links TRBV25-1 to TRBJ1-1; weak D call: TRBD1 (5 bases). V was cut by 4 bases and J by 2 bases, with 11 bases left in between. The CDR3 totals 14 residues. The germline V gene encodes CDR1 MGHDK and CDR2 SYGVNS. The CDR3 loop is CASSGFGGNTEAFF. The CDR3 DNA follows: TGTGCCAGCAGTGGCTTCGGGGGAAACACTGAAGCTTTCTTT.

This clone was recorded only once. The rearrangement uses TRBV9 and TRBJ2-3; perhaps TRBD2 as D (6 bases). V dropped 0 bases and J dropped 2 bases, with 13 bases sitting between them. Germline V gene sequence: CDR1 SGDLS, CDR2 YYNGEE. This CDR3 spans 16 amino acids. CDR3 in DNA: TGTGCCAGCAGCGTAGGAAATAGCGGAAACACAGATACGCAGTATTTT. It specifies CASSVGNSGNTDTQYF.

This clone has just a few counts. Possible read error: a much larger clone is one base away. The gene calls are TRBV11-1 and TRBJ1-1, with unresolved D. This CDR3 region has 12 residues. With 6 bases removed from V and 2 bases from J, the gap between germline ends came to 7 bases. CDR1 is SGHAT and CDR2 is FQDESV in the germline V gene (reference sequence). The CDR3 nucleotides read TGTGCCAGCAGATACAGTAACACTGAAGCTTTCTTT. Protein product: CASRYSNTEAFF.

J is TRBJ2-5 and V is TRBV14; D gene unclear. Trimming took 3 bases from V and 2 from J, leaving 16 bases between them. CDR1 is SGHDN and CDR2 is FVKESK in the germline V gene. This CDR3 spans 16 amino acids. CDR3 residues: CASSQRRVVHQETQYF. The CDR3 region has the DNA TGTGCCAGCAGCCAGAGACGGGTAGTCCATCAAGAGACCCAGTACTTC.

This sequence joins TRBV6-1 and TRBJ2-4; D perhaps matches TRBD2 (7 bases). The germline V and J ends were trimmed by 2 bases and 6 bases, with 23 bases remaining between them. Per the germline V gene, CDR1 is MNHNS and CDR2 is SASEGT. There are 18 residues in the CDR3. The chain's CDR3 is CASSELGGGGGGLNIQYF. The DNA for the CDR3 is TGTGCCAGCAGTGAATTAGGTGGGGGGGGCGGAGGGTTAAACATTCAGTACTTC.

The chain uses TRBV4-1 and TRBJ2-5; D unresolved. The CDR3 has 13 amino acids. Trimming shortened V by 1 base and J by 5 bases, and 8 bases separated the two germline ends. The germline V gene has CDR1 MGHRA and CDR2 YSYEKL. The CDR3 bases are TGCGCCAGCAGCCAAGGTTCCAGGGAGACCCAGTACTTC. As protein: CASSQGSRETQYF.

The V gene is TRBV9, the J gene TRBJ2-1, with 12 bases fitting TRBD2. CDR1 and CDR2 from the germline V gene are SGDLS and YYNGEE. The CDR3 length is 15 residues. J lost 4 bases, V lost 1 base, and 0 bases had no gene match. For the CDR3, the DNA is TGTGCCAGCAGCGTACTAGCGGGAGGGTACAATGAGCAGTTCTTC. As protein: CASSVLAGGYNEQFF.

The chain employs TRBV6-1 and TRBJ1-1; D is perhaps TRBD1 (6 bases). From germline, CDR1 is MNHNS and CDR2 SASEGT. Deletions cut 4 bases from V and 1 base from J, with 10 bases between. The CDR3 totals 14 residues. CDR3 nucleotide sequence: TGTGCCAGCAGTGGGCGGACAGAGAACACTGAAGCTTTCTTT. Its protein is CASSGRTENTEAFF.

There are a few counts of this clone. The chain has TRBV7-3 and TRBJ1-1, with D tentatively TRBD1 (5 bases). CDR1 is SGHTA and CDR2 is FQGTGA in the germline V gene. CDR3 size: 15 residues. V was pared by 3 bases and J by 2 bases, with 13 bases between. CDR3: CASSFAIDRNTEAFF. CDR3 in DNA: TGTGCCAGCAGCTTCGCGATTGACAGAAACACTGAAGCTTTCTTT.

This clone has only one observation. This chain joins TRBV29-1 and TRBJ2-7; tentative D call: TRBD1 (6 bases). The V gene lost 4 bases and the J gene lost 2 bases, with 12 bases spanning the gap. Germline CDR1 is SQVTM and CDR2 is ANQGSEA. This CDR3 has 13 residues. The CDR3 spells CSVVDRITYEQYF. For the CDR3, the DNA is TGCAGCGTTGTTGACAGGATTACCTACGAGCAGTACTTC.